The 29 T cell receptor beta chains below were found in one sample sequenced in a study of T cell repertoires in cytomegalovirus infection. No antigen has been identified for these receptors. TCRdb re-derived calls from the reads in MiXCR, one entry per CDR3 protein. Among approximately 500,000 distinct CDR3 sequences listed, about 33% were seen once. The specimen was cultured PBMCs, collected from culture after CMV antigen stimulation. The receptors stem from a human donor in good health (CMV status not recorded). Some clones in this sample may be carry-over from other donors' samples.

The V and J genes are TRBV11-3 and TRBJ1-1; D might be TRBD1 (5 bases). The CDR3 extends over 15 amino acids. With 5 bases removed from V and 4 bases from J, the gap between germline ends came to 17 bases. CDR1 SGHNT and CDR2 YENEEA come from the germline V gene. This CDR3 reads CASSPRMGPSTEAFF. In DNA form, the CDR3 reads TGTGCCAGCAGCCCCCGGATGGGGCCGAGCACTGAAGCTTTCTTT.

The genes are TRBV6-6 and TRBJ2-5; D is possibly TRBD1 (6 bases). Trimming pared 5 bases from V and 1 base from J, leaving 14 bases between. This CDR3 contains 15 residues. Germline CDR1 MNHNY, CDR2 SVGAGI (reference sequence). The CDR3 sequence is CASSKGQTSQETQYF. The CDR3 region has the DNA TGTGCCAGCAGTAAAGGACAGACAAGCCAAGAGACCCAGTACTTC.

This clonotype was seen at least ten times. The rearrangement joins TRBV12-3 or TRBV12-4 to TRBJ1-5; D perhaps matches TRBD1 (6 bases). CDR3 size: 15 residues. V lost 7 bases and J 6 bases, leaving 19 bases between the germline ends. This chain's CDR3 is CASTPAGGGGQPQHF. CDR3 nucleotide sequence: TGTGCCAGCACCCCGGCCGGGGGCGGGGGTCAGCCCCAGCATTTT.

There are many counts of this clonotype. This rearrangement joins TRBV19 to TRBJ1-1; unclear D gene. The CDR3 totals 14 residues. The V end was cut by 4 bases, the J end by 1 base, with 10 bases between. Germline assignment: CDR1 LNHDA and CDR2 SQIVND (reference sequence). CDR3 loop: CASSKASKNTEAFF. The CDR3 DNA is TGTGCCAGTAGTAAGGCCTCCAAGAACACTGAAGCTTTCTTT.

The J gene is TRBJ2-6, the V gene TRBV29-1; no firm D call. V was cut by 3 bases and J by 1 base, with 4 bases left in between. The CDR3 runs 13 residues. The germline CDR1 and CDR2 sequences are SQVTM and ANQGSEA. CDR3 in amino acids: CSVDGSGANVLTF. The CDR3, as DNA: TGCAGCGTTGACGGGTCTGGGGCCAACGTCCTGACTTTC.

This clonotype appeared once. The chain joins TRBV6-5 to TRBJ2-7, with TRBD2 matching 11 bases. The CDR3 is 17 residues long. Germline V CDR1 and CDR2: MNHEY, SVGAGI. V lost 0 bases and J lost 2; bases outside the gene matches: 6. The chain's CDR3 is CASSYSSGTSGTYEQYF. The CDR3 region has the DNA TGTGCCAGCAGTTACTCCTCCGGGACTAGCGGCACCTACGAGCAGTACTTC.

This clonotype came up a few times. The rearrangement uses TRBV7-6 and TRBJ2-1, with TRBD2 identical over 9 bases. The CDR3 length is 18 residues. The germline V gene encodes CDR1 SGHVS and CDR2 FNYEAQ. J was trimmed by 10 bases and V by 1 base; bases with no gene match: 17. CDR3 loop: CASSLGNVAGAGFWEQFF. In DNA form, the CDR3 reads TGTGCCAGCAGCTTAGGAAATGTAGCGGGAGCGGGTTTCTGGGAGCAGTTCTTC.

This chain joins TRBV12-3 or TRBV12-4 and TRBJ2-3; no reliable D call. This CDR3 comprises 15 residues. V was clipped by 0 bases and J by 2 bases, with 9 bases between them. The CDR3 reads CASSLAGLITDTQYF. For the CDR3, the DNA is TGTGCCAGCAGTTTAGCGGGCCTGATCACAGATACGCAGTATTTT.

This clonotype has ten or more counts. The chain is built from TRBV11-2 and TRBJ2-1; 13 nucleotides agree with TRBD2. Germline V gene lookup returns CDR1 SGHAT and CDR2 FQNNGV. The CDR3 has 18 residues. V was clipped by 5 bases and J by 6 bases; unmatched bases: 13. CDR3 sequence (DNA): TGTGCCAGCAGCCTTCCGGGACTAGCGGGGATACCCCTCAATGAGCAGTTCTTC. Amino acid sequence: CASSLPGLAGIPLNEQFF.

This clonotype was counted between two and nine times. For the CDR3, the DNA is TGTGCCAGCAGCCCGGGAGACTCGCCCTCAGATACGCAGTATTTT. It encodes CASSPGDSPSDTQYF. The J gene is TRBJ2-3, the V gene TRBV7-6; perhaps TRBD2 as D (6 bases). Germline V gene lookup returns CDR1 SGHVS and CDR2 FNYEAQ. This CDR3 is 15 amino acids long. V lost 5 bases and J lost 4, with 16 bases in between.

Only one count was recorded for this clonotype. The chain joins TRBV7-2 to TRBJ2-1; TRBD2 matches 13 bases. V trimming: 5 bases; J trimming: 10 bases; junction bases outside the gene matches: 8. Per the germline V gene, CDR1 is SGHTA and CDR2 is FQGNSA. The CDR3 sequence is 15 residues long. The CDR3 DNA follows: TGTGCCAGCAGCCCCCAACTAGCGGGAGGGAGGGAGCAGTTCTTC. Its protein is CASSPQLAGGREQFF. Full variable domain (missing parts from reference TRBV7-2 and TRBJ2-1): GAGVSQSPSNKVTEKGKDVELRCDPISGHTALYWYRQSLGQGLEFLIYFQGNSAPDKSGLPSDRFSAERTGGSVSTLTIQRTQQEDSAVYLCASSPQLAGGREQFFGPGTRLTVL.

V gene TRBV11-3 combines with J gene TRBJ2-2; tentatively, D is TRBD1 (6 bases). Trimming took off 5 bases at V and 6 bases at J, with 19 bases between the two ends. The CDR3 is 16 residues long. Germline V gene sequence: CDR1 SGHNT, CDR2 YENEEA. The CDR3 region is CASSHPLGRGSGELFF. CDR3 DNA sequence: TGTGCCAGCAGCCACCCCCTTGGCAGGGGCTCCGGGGAGCTGTTTTTT.

This CDR3 is CSVRRDFFREQFF. Here the CDR3 DNA reads TGCAGCGTTAGGCGGGACTTTTTCAGGGAGCAGTTCTTC. The chain couples TRBV29-1 to TRBJ2-1, with D perhaps TRBD2 (6 bases). The V end lost 5 bases, the J end lost 10 bases, and 18 bases lay between the germline ends. This CDR3 is built from 13 residues. The V gene's germline CDR1 is SQVTM and CDR2 ANQGSEA.

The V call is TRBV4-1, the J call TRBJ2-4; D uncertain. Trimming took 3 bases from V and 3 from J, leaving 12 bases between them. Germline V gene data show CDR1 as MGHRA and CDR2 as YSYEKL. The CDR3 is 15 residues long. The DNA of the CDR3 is TGCGCCAGCAGCCAGGACCGGGCGATCAAAAACATTCAGTACTTC. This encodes CASSQDRAIKNIQYF.

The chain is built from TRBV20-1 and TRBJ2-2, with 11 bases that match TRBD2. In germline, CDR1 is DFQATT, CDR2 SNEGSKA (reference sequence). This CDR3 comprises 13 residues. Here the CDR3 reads CSGLAGNTGELFF. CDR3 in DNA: TGCAGCGGACTAGCGGGTAACACCGGGGAGCTGTTTTTT.

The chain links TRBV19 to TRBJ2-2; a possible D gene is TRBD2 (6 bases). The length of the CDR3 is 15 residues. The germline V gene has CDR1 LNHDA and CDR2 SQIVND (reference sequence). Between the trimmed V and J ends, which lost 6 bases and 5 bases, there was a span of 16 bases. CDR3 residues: CASRLRGRETGELFF. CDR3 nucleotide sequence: TGTGCCAGTAGACTTCGGGGGAGAGAGACCGGGGAGCTGTTTTTT.

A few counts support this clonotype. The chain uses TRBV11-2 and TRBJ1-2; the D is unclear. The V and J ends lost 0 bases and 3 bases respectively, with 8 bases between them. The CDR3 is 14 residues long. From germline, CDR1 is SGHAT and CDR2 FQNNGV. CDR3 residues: CASSLDSRDYGYTF. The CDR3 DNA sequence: TGTGCCAGCAGCTTAGATAGCCGCGACTATGGCTACACCTTC.

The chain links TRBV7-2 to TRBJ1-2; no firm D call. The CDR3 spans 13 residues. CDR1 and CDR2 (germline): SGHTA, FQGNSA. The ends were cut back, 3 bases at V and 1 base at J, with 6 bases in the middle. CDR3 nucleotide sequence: TGTGCCAGCAGCTTCCACAATAACTATGGCTACACCTTC. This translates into CASSFHNNYGYTF.

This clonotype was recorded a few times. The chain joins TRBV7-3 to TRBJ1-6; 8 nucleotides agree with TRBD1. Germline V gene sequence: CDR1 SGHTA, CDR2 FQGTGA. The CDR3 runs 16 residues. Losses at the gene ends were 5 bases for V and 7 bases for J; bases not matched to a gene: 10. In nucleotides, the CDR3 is TGTGCCAGCAGCGCATCGACAGGGGTTGGAAATTCACCCCTCCACTTT. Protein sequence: CASSASTGVGNSPLHF.

CDR3: CASKSTGGVSAAFF. CDR3 nucleotides: TGTGCCAGCAAATCGACAGGGGGAGTCTCCGCTGCTTTCTTT. The chain uses TRBV25-1 and TRBJ1-1; TRBD1 aligns across 9 bases. This CDR3 region has 14 residues. CDR1 MGHDK and CDR2 SYGVNS come from the germline V gene. With 7 bases clipped from V and 11 bases from J, the junction kept 14 bases outside the gene matches.

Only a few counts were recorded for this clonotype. CDR3 nucleotides: TGTGCCAGCAGCTTAGAGATCTCCAGCGGGCAGTACTTC. Translation gives CASSLEISSGQYF. The chain employs TRBV7-2 and TRBJ2-7, with D perhaps TRBD2 (5 bases). Germline loops: CDR1 SGHTA, CDR2 FQGNSA. The length of the CDR3 is 13 residues. V lost 1 base, J lost 9 bases, and 13 bases lay in between. The full variable domain, rest sourced from reference TRBV7-2 and TRBJ2-7, is GAGVSQSPSNKVTEKGKDVELRCDPISGHTALYWYRQSLGQGLEFLIYFQGNSAPDKSGLPSDRFSAERTGGSVSTLTIQRTQQEDSAVYLCASSLEISSGQYFGPGTRLTVT.

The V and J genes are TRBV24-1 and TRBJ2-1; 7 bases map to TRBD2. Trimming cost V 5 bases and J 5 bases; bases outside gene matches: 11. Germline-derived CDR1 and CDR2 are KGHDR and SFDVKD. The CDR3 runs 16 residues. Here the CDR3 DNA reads TGTGCCACCAGTGTAAAAGCGGGAACGGCCAACAATGAGCAGTTCTTC. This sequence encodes CATSVKAGTANNEQFF.

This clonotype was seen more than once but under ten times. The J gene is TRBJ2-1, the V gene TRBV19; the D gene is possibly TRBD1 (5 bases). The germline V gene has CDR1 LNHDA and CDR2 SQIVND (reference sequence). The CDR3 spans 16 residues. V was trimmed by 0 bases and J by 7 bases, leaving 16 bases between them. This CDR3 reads CASSIDPGSVYNEQFF. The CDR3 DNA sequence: TGTGCCAGTAGTATAGACCCAGGGTCCGTCTATAATGAGCAGTTCTTC.

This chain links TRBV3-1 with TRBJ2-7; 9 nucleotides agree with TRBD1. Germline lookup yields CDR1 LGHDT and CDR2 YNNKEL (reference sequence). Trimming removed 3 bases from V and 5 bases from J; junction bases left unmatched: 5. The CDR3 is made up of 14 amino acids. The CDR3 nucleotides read TGTGCCAGCAGCCACCGGGACAGGGCTCACGAGCAGTACTTC. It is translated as CASSHRDRAHEQYF.

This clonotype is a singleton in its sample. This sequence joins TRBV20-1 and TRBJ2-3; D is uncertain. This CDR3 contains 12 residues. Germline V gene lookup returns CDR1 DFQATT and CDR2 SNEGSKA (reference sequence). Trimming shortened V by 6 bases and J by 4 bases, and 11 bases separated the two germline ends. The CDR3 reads CSALKVSDTQYF. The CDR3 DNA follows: TGCAGTGCGCTTAAAGTTTCAGATACGCAGTATTTT.

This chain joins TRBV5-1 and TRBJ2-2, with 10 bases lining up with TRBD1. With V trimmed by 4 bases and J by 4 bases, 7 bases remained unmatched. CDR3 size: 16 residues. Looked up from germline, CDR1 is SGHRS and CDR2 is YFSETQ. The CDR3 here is CASSPGTGVFTGELFF. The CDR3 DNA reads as TGCGCCAGCAGCCCAGGGACAGGGGTTTTCACCGGGGAGCTGTTTTTT.

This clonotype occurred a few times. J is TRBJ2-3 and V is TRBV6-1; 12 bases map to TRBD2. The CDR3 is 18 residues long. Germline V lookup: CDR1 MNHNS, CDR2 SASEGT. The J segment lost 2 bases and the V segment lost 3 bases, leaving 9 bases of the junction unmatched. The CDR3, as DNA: TGTGCCAGCAGTGAGACCCCGGCTAGCGGGAGGGTCACAGATACGCAGTATTTT. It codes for CASSETPASGRVTDTQYF.

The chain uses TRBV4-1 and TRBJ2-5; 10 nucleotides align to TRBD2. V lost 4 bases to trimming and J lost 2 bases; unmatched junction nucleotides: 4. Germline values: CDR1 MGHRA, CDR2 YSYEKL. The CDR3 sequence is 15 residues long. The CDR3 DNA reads TGCGCCAGCAGCCTAGGACTAGCGGAACAAGAGACCCAGTACTTC. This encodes CASSLGLAEQETQYF.

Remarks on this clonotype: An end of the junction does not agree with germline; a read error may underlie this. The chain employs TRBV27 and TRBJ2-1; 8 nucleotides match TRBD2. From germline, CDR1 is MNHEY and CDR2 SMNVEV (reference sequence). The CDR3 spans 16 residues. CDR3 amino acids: CTSSLYPSGFYNEQFF. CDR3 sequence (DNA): TGTACCAGCAGTTTATACCCTAGCGGGTTTTACAATGAGCAGTTCTTC.